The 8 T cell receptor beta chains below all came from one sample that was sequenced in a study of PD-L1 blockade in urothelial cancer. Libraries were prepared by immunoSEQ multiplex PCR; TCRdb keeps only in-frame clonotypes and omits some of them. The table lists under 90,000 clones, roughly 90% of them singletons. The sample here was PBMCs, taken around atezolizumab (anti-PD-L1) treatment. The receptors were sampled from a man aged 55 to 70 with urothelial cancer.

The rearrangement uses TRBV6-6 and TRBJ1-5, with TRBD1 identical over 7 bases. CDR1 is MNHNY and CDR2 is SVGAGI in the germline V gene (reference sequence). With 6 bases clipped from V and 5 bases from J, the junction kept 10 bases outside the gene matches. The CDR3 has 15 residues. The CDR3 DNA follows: TGTGCCAGCAGAACCCTGACAGGGTTCGATCAGCCCCAGCATTTT. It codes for CASRTLTGFDQPQHF.

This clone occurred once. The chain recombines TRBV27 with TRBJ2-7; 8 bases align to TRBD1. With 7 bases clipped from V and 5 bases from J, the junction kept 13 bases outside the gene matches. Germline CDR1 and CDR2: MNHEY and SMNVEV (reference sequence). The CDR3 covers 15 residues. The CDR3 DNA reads TGTGCCAGCACCAGACGACAGGGGAAGGTCGACGAGCAGTACTTC. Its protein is CASTRRQGKVDEQYF.

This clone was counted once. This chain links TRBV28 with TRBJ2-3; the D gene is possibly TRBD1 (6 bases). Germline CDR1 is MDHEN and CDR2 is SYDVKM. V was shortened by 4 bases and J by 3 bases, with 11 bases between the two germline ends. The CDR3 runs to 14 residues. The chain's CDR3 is CASSSPTGTDTQYF. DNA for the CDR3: TGTGCCAGCAGTTCCCCTACAGGGACAGATACGCAGTATTTT.

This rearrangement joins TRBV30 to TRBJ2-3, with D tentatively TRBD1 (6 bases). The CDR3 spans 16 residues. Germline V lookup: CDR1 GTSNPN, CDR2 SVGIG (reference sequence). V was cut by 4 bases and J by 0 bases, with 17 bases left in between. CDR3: CAWTVRTGISTDTQYF. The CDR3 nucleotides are TGTGCCTGGACCGTTCGTACAGGGATTAGCACAGATACGCAGTATTTT.

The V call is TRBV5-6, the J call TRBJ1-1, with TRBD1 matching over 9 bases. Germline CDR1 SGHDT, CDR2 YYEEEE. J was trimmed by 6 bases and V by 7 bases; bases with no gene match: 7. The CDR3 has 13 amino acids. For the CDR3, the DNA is TGTGCCAGCCAGGTACAGGGGGCTTCTGAAGCTTTCTTT. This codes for CASQVQGASEAFF.

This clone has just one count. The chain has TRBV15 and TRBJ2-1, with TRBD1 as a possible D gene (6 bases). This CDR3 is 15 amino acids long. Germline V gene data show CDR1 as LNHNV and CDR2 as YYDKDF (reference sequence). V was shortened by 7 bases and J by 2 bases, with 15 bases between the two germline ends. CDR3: CATMQGKVPYNEQFF. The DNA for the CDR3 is TGTGCCACCATGCAGGGGAAAGTACCCTACAATGAGCAGTTCTTC.

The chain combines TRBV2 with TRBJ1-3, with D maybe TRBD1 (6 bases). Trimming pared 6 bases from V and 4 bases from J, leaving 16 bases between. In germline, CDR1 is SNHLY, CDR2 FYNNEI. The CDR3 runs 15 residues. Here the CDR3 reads CASSYTGSNGNTIYF. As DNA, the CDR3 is TGTGCCAGCAGCTACACAGGGTCGAACGGAAACACCATATATTTT.

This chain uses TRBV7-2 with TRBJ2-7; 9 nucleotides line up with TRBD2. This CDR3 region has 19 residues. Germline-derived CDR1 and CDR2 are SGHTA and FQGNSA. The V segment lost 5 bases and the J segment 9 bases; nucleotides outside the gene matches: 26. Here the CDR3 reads CASSPQWGGGGRKSGGQYF. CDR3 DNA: TGTGCCAGCAGCCCCCAATGGGGCGGGGGGGGGCGAAAGTCAGGCGGGCAGTACTTC.